Here is one T cell receptor beta chain with its context. Researchers amplified the TCR beta CDR3 regions from RNA transcripts. With the HTBI primer set, the TCR CDR3 went through a first round of RT-PCR. MiXCR was run by TCRdb on the multiplex PCR reads, yielding one entry per CDR3 protein. In the table there are just over 550,000 distinct CDR3 sequences, about half of which are singletons. The data were obtained in a study of T cells in Graves' hyperthyroidism and ophthalmopathy. With V trimmed by 4 bases and J by 1 base, 9 bases remained unmatched. The CDR3 covers 15 residues. Germline assignment: CDR1 SQVTM and CDR2 ANQGSEA.

The TCR comes from a young woman with Graves' hyperthyroidism. The chain employs TRBV29-1 and TRBJ2-7; 8 nucleotides match TRBD2. Sequencing was performed on peripheral blood or thyroid tissue (not recorded which). This chain's CDR3 is CSVVQGLEVSYEQYF. CDR3 nucleotides: TGCAGCGTTGTACAGGGACTAGAAGTTTCCTACGAGCAGTACTTC.